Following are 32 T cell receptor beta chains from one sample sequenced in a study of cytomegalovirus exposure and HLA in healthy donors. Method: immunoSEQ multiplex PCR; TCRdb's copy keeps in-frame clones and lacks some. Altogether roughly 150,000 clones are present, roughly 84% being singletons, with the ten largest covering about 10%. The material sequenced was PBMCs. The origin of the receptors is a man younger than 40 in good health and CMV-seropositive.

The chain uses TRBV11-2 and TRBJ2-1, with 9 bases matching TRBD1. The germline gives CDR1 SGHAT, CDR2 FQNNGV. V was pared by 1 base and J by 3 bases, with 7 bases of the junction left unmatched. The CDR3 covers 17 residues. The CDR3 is CASSLVGTGPFYNEQFF. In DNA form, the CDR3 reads TGTGCCAGCAGCTTAGTCGGGACAGGGCCTTTCTACAATGAGCAGTTCTTC.

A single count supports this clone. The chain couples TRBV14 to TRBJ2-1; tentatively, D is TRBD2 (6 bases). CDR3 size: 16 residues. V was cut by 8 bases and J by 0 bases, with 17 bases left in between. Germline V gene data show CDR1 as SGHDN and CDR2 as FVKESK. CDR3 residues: CASASLGSGSYNEQFF. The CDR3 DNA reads TGTGCCAGCGCCTCACTCGGGAGTGGCTCCTACAATGAGCAGTTCTTC.

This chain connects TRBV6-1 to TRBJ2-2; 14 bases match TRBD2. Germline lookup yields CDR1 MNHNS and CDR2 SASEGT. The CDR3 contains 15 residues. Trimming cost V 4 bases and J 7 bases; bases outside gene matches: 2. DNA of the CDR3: TGTGCCAGCAGTGGACTAGCGGGGGGGCTCGGGGAGCTGTTTTTT. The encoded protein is CASSGLAGGLGELFF.

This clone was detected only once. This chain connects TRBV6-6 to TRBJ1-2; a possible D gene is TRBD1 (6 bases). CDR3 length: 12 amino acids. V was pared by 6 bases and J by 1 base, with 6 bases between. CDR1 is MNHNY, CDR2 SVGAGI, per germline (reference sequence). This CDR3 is CASRDSNYGYTF. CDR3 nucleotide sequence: TGTGCCAGCAGGGACAGTAACTATGGCTACACCTTC.

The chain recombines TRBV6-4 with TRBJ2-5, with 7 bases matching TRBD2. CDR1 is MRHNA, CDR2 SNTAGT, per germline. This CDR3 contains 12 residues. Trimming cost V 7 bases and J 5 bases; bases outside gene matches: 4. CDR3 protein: CASTTSPETQYF. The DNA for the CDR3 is TGTGCCAGCACGACTAGCCCGGAGACCCAGTACTTC.

In DNA, the CDR3 is TGTGCCAGCAGTTCCGCCCTCGACAGGGGCCATCAGCCCCAGCATTTT. It codes for CASSSALDRGHQPQHF. The rearrangement links TRBV6-5 to TRBJ1-5; 8 bases agree with TRBD1. CDR1 and CDR2 from the germline V gene are MNHEY and SVGAGI. Trimming at V came to 4 bases and at J to 5 bases, leaving 10 bases not matched to a gene. The CDR3 runs 16 residues.

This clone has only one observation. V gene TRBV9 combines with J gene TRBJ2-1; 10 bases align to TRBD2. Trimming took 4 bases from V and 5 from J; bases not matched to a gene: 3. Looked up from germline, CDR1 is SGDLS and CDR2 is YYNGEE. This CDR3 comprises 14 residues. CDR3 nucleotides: TGTGCCAGCAGCCCCGGACTAGCGGACAATGAGCAGTTCTTC. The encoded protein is CASSPGLADNEQFF.

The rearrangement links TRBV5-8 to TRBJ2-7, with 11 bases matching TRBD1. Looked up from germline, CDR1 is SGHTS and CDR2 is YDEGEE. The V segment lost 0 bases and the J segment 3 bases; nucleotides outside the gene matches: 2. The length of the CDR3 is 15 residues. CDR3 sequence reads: CASSLEGTGGYEQYF. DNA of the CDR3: TGTGCCAGCAGCTTGGAGGGGACAGGGGGCTACGAGCAGTACTTC.

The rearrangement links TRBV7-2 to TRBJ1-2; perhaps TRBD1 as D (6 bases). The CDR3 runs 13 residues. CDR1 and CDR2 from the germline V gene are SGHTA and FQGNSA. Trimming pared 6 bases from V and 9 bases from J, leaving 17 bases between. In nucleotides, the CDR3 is TGTGCCAGCAGTTCAGGACAGTCTAGTAGCTACACCTTC. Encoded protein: CASSSGQSSSYTF.

The CDR3 nucleotides are TGTGCCAGCAGCTTTGCGGGGGCGGAGACCCAGTACTTC. Amino acid sequence: CASSFAGAETQYF. The rearrangement joins TRBV7-3 to TRBJ2-5; weak D call: TRBD2 (7 bases). V lost 3 bases and J 5 bases, leaving 10 bases between the germline ends. The CDR3 runs to 13 residues. Per the germline V gene, CDR1 is SGHTA and CDR2 is FQGTGA.

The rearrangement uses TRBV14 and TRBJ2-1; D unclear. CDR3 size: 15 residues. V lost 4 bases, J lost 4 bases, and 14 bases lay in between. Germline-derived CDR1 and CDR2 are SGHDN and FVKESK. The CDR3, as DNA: TGTGCCAGCAGCCCGATCGGGTACCCATACAATGAGCAGTTCTTC. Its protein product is CASSPIGYPYNEQFF.

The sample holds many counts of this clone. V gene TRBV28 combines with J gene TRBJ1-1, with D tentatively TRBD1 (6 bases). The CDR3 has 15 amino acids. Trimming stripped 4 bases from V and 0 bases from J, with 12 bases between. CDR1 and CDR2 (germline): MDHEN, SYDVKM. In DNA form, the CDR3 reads TGTGCCAGCAGTTCCTCCGGGACACTGAACACTGAAGCTTTCTTT. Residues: CASSSSGTLNTEAFF.

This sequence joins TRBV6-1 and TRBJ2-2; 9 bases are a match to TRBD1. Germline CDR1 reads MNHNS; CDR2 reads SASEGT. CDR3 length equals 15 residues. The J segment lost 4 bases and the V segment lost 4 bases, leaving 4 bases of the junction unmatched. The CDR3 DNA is TGTGCCAGCAGTGCGGGACAGGGCATCACCGGGGAGCTGTTTTTT. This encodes CASSAGQGITGELFF.

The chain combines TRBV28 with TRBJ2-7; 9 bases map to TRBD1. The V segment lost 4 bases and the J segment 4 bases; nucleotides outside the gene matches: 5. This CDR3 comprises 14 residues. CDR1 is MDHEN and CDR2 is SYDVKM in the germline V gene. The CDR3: CASSSGTGIYEQYF. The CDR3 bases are TGTGCCAGCAGTTCCGGGACAGGGATATACGAGCAGTACTTC. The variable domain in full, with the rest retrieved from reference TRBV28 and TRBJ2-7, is DVKVTQSSRYLVKRTGEKVFLECVQDMDHENMFWYRQDPGLGLRLIYFSYDVKMKEKGDIPEGYSVSREKKERFSLILESASTNQTSMYLCASSSGTGIYEQYFGPGTRLTVT.

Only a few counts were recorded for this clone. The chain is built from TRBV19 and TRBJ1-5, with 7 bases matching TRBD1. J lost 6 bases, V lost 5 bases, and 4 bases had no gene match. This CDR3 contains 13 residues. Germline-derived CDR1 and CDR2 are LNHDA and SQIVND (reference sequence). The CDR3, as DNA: TGTGCCAGTAGTCAACAGGGGACTCAGCCCCAGCATTTT. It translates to CASSQQGTQPQHF.

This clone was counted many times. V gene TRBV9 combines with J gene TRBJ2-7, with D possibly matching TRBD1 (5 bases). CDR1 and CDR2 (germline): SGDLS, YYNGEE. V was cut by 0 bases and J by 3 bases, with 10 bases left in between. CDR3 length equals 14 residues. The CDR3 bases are TGTGCCAGCAGCGTAGATGACAGCCACTACGAGCAGTACTTC. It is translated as CASSVDDSHYEQYF.

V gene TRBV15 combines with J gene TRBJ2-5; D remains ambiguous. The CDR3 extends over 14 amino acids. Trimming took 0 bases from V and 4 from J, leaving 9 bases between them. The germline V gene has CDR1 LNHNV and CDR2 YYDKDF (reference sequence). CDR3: CATSRDPTGETQYF. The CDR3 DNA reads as TGTGCCACCAGCAGAGATCCGACGGGAGAGACCCAGTACTTC. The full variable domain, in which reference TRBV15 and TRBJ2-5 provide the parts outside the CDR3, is DAMVIQNPRYQVTQFGKPVTLSCSQTLNHNVMYWYQQKSSQAPKLLFHYYDKDFNNEADTPDNFQSRRPNTSFCFLDIRSPGLGDTAMYLCATSRDPTGETQYFGPGTRLLVL.

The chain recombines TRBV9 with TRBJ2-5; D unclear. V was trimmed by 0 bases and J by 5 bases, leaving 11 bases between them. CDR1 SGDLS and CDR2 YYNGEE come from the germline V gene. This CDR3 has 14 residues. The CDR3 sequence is CASSVDLGRETQYF. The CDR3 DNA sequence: TGTGCCAGCAGCGTAGACCTAGGTCGGGAGACCCAGTACTTC.

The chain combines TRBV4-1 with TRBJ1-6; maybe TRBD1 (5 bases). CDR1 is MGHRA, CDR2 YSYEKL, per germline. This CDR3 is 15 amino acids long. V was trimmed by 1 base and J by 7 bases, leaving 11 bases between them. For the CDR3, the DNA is TGCGCCAGCAGCCAAGGAGAGGGACTCAATTCACCCCTCCACTTT. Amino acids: CASSQGEGLNSPLHF.

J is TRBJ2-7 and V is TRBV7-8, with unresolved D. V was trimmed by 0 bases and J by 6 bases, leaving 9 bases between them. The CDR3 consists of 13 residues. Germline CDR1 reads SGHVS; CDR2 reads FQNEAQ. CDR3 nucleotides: TGTGCCAGCAGCTTAGCGGAGCTCCGCGAGCAGTACTTC. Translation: CASSLAELREQYF.

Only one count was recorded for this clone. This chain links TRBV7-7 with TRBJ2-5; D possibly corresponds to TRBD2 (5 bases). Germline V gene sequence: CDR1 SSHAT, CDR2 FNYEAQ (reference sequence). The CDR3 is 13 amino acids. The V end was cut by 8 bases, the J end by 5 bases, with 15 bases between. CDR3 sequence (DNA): TGTGCCAGCCTACCGTCGGGCGGGGAGACCCAGTACTTC. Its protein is CASLPSGGETQYF.

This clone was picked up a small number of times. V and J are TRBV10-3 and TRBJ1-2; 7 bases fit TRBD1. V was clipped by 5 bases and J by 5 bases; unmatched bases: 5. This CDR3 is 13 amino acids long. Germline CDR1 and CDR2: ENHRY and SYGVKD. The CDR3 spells CAISNGQEYGYTF. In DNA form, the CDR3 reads TGTGCCATCAGTAATGGACAGGAATATGGCTACACCTTC.

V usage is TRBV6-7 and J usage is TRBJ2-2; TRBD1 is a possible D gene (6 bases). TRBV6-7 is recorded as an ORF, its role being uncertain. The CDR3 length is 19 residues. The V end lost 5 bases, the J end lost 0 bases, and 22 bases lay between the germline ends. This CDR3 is CASSRPQIDRIANTGELFF. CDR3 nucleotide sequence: TGTGCCAGCAGTCGGCCACAAATCGACAGGATCGCGAACACCGGGGAGCTGTTTTTT.

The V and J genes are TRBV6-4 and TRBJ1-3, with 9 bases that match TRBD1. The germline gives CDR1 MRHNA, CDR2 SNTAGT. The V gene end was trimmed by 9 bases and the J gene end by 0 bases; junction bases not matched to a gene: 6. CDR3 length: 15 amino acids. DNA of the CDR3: TGTGCCAGAGCCGGGACAGGGCTCTCTGGAAACACCATATATTTT. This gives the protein CARAGTGLSGNTIYF.

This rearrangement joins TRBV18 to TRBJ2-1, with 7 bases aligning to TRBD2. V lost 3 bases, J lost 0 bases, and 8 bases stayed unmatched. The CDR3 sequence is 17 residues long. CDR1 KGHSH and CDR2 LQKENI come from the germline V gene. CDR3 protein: CASSPDSGPSSYNEQFF. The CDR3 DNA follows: TGTGCCAGCTCACCCGATAGCGGGCCGAGCTCCTACAATGAGCAGTTCTTC.

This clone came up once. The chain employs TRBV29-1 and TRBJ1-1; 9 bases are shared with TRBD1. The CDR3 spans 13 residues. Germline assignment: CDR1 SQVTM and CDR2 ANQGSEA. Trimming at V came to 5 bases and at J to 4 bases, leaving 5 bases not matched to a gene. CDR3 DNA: TGCAGCGTTCGGACAGGGGTTCTCACTGAAGCTTTCTTT. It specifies CSVRTGVLTEAFF. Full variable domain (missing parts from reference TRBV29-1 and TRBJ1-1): SAVISQKPSRDICQRGTSLTIQCQVDSQVTMMFWYRQQPGQSLTLIATANQGSEATYESGFVIDKFPISRPNLTFSTLTVSNMSPEDSSIYLCSVRTGVLTEAFFGQGTRLTVV.

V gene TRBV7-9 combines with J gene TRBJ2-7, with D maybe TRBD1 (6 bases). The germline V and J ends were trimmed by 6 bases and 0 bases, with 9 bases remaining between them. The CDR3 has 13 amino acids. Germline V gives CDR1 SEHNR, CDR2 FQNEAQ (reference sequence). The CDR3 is CASRYRDSYEQYF. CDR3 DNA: TGTGCCAGCAGATACAGGGACTCCTACGAGCAGTACTTC. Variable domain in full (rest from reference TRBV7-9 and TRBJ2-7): DTGVSQNPRHKITKRGQNVTFRCDPISEHNRLYWYRQTLGQGPEFLTYFQNEAQLEKSRLLSDRFSAERPKGSFSTLEIQRTEQGDSAMYLCASRYRDSYEQYFGPGTRLTVT.

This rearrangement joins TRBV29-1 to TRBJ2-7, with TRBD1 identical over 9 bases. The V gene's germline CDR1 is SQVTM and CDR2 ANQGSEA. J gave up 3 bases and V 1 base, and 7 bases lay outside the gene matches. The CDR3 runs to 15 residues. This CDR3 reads CSVEALGQGGYEQYF. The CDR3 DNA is TGCAGCGTTGAAGCCTTGGGACAGGGCGGCTACGAGCAGTACTTC.

This CDR3 is CASSAGPPGLAGTNEQFF. CDR3 nucleotide sequence: TGTGCCAGCAGCGCGGGCCCCCCGGGACTAGCGGGCACCAATGAGCAGTTCTTC. The chain employs TRBV9 and TRBJ2-1; 12 nucleotides line up with TRBD2. The CDR3 is made up of 18 amino acids. V shed 3 bases and J 6 bases; nucleotides not matched to a gene: 13. The germline V gene has CDR1 SGDLS and CDR2 YYNGEE.

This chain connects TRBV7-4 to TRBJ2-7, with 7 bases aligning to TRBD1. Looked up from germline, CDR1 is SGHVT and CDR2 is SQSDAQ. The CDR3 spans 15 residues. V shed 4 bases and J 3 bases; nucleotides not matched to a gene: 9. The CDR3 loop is CASSSQTGPIYEQYF. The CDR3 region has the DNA TGTGCCAGCAGCTCCCAGACAGGGCCAATCTACGAGCAGTACTTC.

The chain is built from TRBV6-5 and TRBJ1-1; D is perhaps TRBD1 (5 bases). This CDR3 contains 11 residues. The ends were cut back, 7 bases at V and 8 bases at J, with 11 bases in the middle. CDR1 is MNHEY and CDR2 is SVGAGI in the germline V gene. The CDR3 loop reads CASTQRGEAFF. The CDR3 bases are TGTGCCAGCACCCAACGGGGGGAAGCTTTCTTT.

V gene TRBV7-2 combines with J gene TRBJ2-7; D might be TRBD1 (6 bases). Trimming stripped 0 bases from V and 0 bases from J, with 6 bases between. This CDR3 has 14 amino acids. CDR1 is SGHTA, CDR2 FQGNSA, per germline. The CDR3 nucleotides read TGTGCCAGCAGCTTAGCGACAGGCTCCTACGAGCAGTACTTC. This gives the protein CASSLATGSYEQYF. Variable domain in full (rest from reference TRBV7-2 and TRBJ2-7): GAGVSQSPSNKVTEKGKDVELRCDPISGHTALYWYRQSLGQGLEFLIYFQGNSAPDKSGLPSDRFSAERTGGSVSTLTIQRTQQEDSAVYLCASSLATGSYEQYFGPGTRLTVT.